The 23 T cell receptor beta chains reported below all come from one sample, sequenced in a study of T cell responses to AZD1222 COVID-19 vaccine. Produced via immunoSEQ multiplex PCR; TCRdb's table is partial and in-frame only. Of 140,000 or so clones listed, approximately 91% are singletons. The sample here was peripheral blood, taken 28 days after the second dose of the MenACWY control vaccine. Receptor source: an adult who received the MenACWY meningococcal vaccine as a control.

The chain carries TRBV3-1 (or the pseudogene TRBV3-2) and TRBJ1-6, with D perhaps matching TRBD1 (5 bases). CDR3 size: 14 residues. V lost 4 bases, J lost 3 bases, and 7 bases lay in between. Per germline, CDR1 LGHDT and CDR2 YNNKEL (reference sequence). The chain's CDR3 is CASSPQGYNSPLHF. The CDR3 DNA follows: TGTGCCAGCAGCCCCCAGGGCTATAATTCACCCCTCCACTTT.

The V call is TRBV5-1, the J call TRBJ1-1, with D maybe TRBD1 (6 bases). CDR1 and CDR2 (germline): SGHRS, YFSETQ. With 5 bases removed from V and 1 base from J, the gap between germline ends came to 6 bases. The CDR3 sequence is 12 residues long. The CDR3 DNA sequence: TGCGCCAGCAGGGGACAGAACACTGAAGCTTTCTTT. Translated, it gives CASRGQNTEAFF.

The J gene is TRBJ1-5, the V gene TRBV9; TRBD1 is a possible D gene (5 bases). Germline V CDR1 and CDR2: SGDLS, YYNGEE. The CDR3 totals 14 residues. V was pared by 4 bases and J by 7 bases, with 15 bases between. CDR3 in amino acids: CASSISDSPQPQHF. The CDR3 nucleotides read TGTGCCAGCAGCATTTCAGACAGTCCCCAGCCCCAGCATTTT.

This chain joins TRBV10-3 and TRBJ1-6; 8 bases are a match to TRBD1. Germline CDR1 and CDR2: ENHRY and SYGVKD. The CDR3 runs 14 residues. J gave up 8 bases and V 7 bases, and 7 bases lay outside the gene matches. CDR3 nucleotide sequence: TGTGCCATCACACCGGACAGGGATTATTCACCCCTCCACTTT. Translated: CAITPDRDYSPLHF.

The chain combines TRBV5-1 with TRBJ2-5; perhaps D is TRBD1 or TRBD2 (5 bases each). The CDR3 consists of 16 residues. Germline V gene data show CDR1 as SGHRS and CDR2 as YFSETQ. Trimming took off 4 bases at V and 1 base at J, with 17 bases between the two ends. The CDR3 DNA is TGCGCCAGCAGCCCTAGACCCTCTGGGGGCCAAGAGACCCAGTACTTC. Translation: CASSPRPSGGQETQYF.

This chain uses TRBV9 with TRBJ2-3; 9 nucleotides align to TRBD2. Germline V gene lookup returns CDR1 SGDLS and CDR2 YYNGEE. V was clipped by 1 base and J by 4 bases; unmatched bases: 13. The CDR3 runs 18 residues. The CDR3 here is CASSVSRASGTRADTQYF. CDR3 bases: TGTGCCAGCAGCGTATCTAGGGCTAGCGGGACCCGGGCAGATACGCAGTATTTT.

The chain combines TRBV19 with TRBJ2-7; D not resolved. In germline, CDR1 is LNHDA, CDR2 SQIVND (reference sequence). The ends were cut back, 4 bases at V and 0 bases at J, with 10 bases in the middle. The CDR3 consists of 14 residues. The CDR3 DNA sequence: TGTGCCAGTAGTACCGGCCTATACTCCTACGAGCAGTACTTC. Amino acids: CASSTGLYSYEQYF.

The chain recombines TRBV12-3 or TRBV12-4 with TRBJ1-5, with D uncertain. With 6 bases removed from V and 9 bases from J, the gap between germline ends came to 15 bases. The CDR3 totals 13 residues. This CDR3 is CASSRSASGPQHF. Here the CDR3 DNA reads TGTGCCAGCAGCCGATCTGCCTCCGGGCCCCAGCATTTT.

This chain uses TRBV27 with TRBJ1-1, with unresolved D. Trimming shortened V by 2 bases and J by 0 bases, and 7 bases separated the two germline ends. This CDR3 comprises 14 residues. Germline values: CDR1 MNHEY, CDR2 SMNVEV (reference sequence). DNA for the CDR3: TGTGCCAGCAGTTTACCGGGGATGAACACTGAAGCTTTCTTT. Protein: CASSLPGMNTEAFF.

This clone was observed a single time. V is TRBV6-1 and J is TRBJ2-7, with 9 bases matching TRBD1. CDR1 is MNHNS and CDR2 is SASEGT in the germline V gene. The CDR3 covers 15 residues. J lost 2 bases, V lost 3 bases, and 5 bases had no gene match. CDR3 nucleotide sequence: TGTGCCAGCAGTGAGGGACAGGGTAGCGCCTACGAGCAGTACTTC. This encodes CASSEGQGSAYEQYF.

The J gene is TRBJ2-1, the V gene TRBV2, with D possibly being TRBD1 (6 bases). Trimming took 5 bases from V and 6 from J, leaving 14 bases between them. This CDR3 comprises 14 residues. CDR1 is SNHLY, CDR2 FYNNEI, per germline. CDR3 region: CASSLDSRANEQFF. CDR3 sequence (DNA): TGTGCCAGCAGTTTGGACAGCCGGGCCAATGAGCAGTTCTTC. Full variable domain (missing parts from reference TRBV2 and TRBJ2-1): EPEVTQTPSHQVTQMGQEVILRCVPISNHLYFYWYRQILGQKVEFLVSFYNNEISEKSEIFDDQFSVERPDGSNFTLKIRSTKLEDSAMYFCASSLDSRANEQFFGPGTRLTVL.

This chain links TRBV30 with TRBJ2-7; D tentatively reads TRBD1 or TRBD2 (5 bases each). V was trimmed by 4 bases and J by 2 bases, leaving 15 bases between them. CDR1 and CDR2 from the germline V gene are GTSNPN and SVGIG (reference sequence). The CDR3 is 14 amino acids. The CDR3 region has the DNA TGTGCCTGGAACCCCTGGGACCGGACCTACGAGCAGTACTTC. Protein sequence: CAWNPWDRTYEQYF.

The gene calls are TRBV7-2 and TRBJ2-7; D is uncertain. Germline V CDR1 and CDR2: SGHTA, FQGNSA. CDR3 length equals 11 residues. V was cut by 5 bases and J by 2 bases, with 4 bases left in between. CDR3: CASSAPYEQYF. In nucleotides, the CDR3 is TGTGCCAGCAGCGCACCCTACGAGCAGTACTTC.

CDR3 DNA sequence: TGTGCCAGCAGTACACTAGGGACAGGCCACGAGCAGTACTTC. It is translated as CASSTLGTGHEQYF. The chain carries TRBV6-6 and TRBJ2-7; 8 positions match TRBD1. CDR1 MNHNY and CDR2 SVGAGI come from the germline V gene (reference sequence). V lost 5 bases and J lost 5; bases outside the gene matches: 8. The CDR3 is 14 residues long.

The chain couples TRBV4-1 to TRBJ1-5; D unresolved. Germline V gives CDR1 MGHRA, CDR2 YSYEKL. V lost 1 base and J lost 0, with 13 bases in between. The CDR3 loop spans 17 amino acids. The CDR3 DNA reads TGCGCCAGCAGCCAAGGGACCGTGACTTATAGCAATCAGCCCCAGCATTTT. Protein product: CASSQGTVTYSNQPQHF.

A single count supports this clone. The chain has TRBV27 and TRBJ2-2; D gene ambiguous. Per the germline V gene, CDR1 is MNHEY and CDR2 is SMNVEV (reference sequence). Deletions cut 4 bases from V and 3 bases from J, with 18 bases between. The CDR3 runs to 17 residues. In DNA form, the CDR3 reads TGTGCCAGCAGTTATTTGGCCACCTCTACCGACACCGGGGAGCTGTTTTTT. Translated, it gives CASSYLATSTDTGELFF.

The chain couples TRBV30 to TRBJ1-2, with D hard to call. The CDR3 is made up of 12 amino acids. V was shortened by 1 base and J by 4 bases, with 7 bases between the two germline ends. The V gene's germline CDR1 is GTSNPN and CDR2 SVGIG (reference sequence). The CDR3 DNA is TGTGCCTGGAGTGGAGCTTCCTATGGCTACACCTTC. This gives the protein CAWSGASYGYTF. Filled out from reference TRBV30 and TRBJ1-2, the complete variable domain reads SQTIHQWPATLVQPVGSPLSLECTVEGTSNPNLYWYRQAAGRGLQLLFYSVGIGQISSEVPQNLSASRPQDRQFILSSKKLLLSDSGFYLCAWSGASYGYTFGSGTRLTVV.

The chain uses TRBV6-5 and TRBJ2-5, with D possibly being TRBD2 (7 bases). The ends were cut back, 5 bases at V and 4 bases at J, with 17 bases in the middle. CDR3 size: 15 residues. Germline V lookup: CDR1 MNHEY, CDR2 SVGAGI. The CDR3 spells CASSLKGGVGETQYF. The CDR3 DNA reads TGTGCCAGCAGTCTCAAGGGGGGGGTAGGAGAGACCCAGTACTTC.

V and J are TRBV6-1 and TRBJ2-7, with 9 bases fitting TRBD1. The V and J ends lost 3 bases and 0 bases, in that order; junction bases with no gene match: 6. Germline CDR1 and CDR2: MNHNS and SASEGT. The CDR3 consists of 16 residues. The CDR3 DNA sequence: TGTGCCAGCAGTGACGGGACAGGGATTAACTCCTACGAGCAGTACTTC. Its translation is CASSDGTGINSYEQYF.

In the case of this clone: The junction differs from germline at one of its ends, possibly a read error. V usage is TRBV10-3 and J usage is TRBJ1-6, with D possibly matching TRBD1 (5 bases). The CDR3 runs to 14 residues. The germline V gene has CDR1 ENHRY and CDR2 SYGVKD. The CDR3 reads CGAGDRPYNSPLHF. CDR3 DNA sequence: TGCGGGGCCGGGGATCGTCCCTATAATTCACCCCTCCACTTT.

The V and J genes are TRBV5-1 and TRBJ1-1; tentative D call: TRBD1 (6 bases). The CDR3 contains 15 residues. V was pared by 5 bases and J by 5 bases, with 19 bases between. From germline, CDR1 is SGHRS and CDR2 YFSETQ. The CDR3 sequence: CASSYSTGFGTEAFF. The CDR3 DNA reads TGCGCCAGCAGTTACTCCACAGGGTTCGGTACTGAAGCTTTCTTT.

V and J are TRBV5-6 and TRBJ1-2; 7 bases map to TRBD1. The CDR3 is 15 residues long. V dropped 6 bases and J dropped 2; count of bases not matched to a gene: 10. CDR1 is SGHDT and CDR2 is YYEEEE in the germline V gene. Here the CDR3 reads CASTPMDRRNYGYTF. CDR3 DNA: TGTGCCAGCACCCCCATGGACAGGCGAAACTATGGCTACACCTTC.

The chain is built from TRBV7-2 and TRBJ1-2, with a possible D match to TRBD1 (5 bases). The CDR3 loop spans 15 amino acids. Germline CDR1 SGHTA, CDR2 FQGNSA. V shed 1 base and J shed 3 bases, with 12 bases lying between them. The CDR3 sequence is CASSLGGAMDYGYTF. For the CDR3, the DNA is TGTGCCAGCAGCTTAGGGGGCGCGATGGACTATGGCTACACCTTC.